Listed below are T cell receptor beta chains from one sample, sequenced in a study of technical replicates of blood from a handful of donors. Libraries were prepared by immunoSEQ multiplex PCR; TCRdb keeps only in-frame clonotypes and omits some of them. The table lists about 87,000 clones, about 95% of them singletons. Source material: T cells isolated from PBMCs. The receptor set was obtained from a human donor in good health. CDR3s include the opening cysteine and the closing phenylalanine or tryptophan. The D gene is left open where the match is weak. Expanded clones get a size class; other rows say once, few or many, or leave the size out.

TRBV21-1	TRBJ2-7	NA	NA	TGTGCCAGCAGATGCAACGAGGACCTAGCGGGAGGGAAAGCGGGTGAGCAGTACTTC	CASRCNEDLAGGKAGEQYF
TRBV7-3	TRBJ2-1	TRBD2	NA	TGTGCCAGCAGCCCAACTAGCGGGGAGCAGTTCTTC	CASSPTSGEQFF
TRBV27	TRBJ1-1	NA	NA	TGTGCCAGCAGTTTCTCAGCAGGGGAGTTGAACACTGAAGCTTTCTTT	CASSFSAGELNTEAFF
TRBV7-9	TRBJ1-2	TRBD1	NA	TGTGCCAGCAGCGGGACAGGGGGCGCTGGCTACACCTTC	CASSGTGGAGYTF
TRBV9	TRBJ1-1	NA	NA	TGTGCCAGCAGCGTAGAGCCCCTCGGGACTGAAGCTTTCTTT	CASSVEPLGTEAFF
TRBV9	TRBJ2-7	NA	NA	TGTGCCAGCAGCGTCATGGGCTCACTCTACGAGCAGTACTTC	CASSVMGSLYEQYF
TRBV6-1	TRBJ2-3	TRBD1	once	TGTGCCAGCGGTGTCGGACAGGAGGTAGATACGCAGTATTTT	CASGVGQEVDTQYF
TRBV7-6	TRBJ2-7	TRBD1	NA	TGTGCCAGCAGCCCAGGACAGGGGGCCACCTACGAGCAGTACTTC	CASSPGQGATYEQYF
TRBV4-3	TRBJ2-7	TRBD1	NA	TGCGCCAGCAGCCAAGGACAGGGGAGCTCCTACGAGCAGTACTTC	CASSQGQGSSYEQYF
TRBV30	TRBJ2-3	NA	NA	TGTGCCTGGAGTCTGGGCATTTTTGGGACAGATACGCAGTATTTT	CAWSLGIFGTDTQYF
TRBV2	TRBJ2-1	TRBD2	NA	TGTGCCAGCAGGACGAAAGCTAGCGGGAGGAATGAGCAGTTCTTC	CASRTKASGRNEQFF
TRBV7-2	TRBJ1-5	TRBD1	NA	TGTGCCAGCAGCCCAGGACAGGGTGGCAATCAGCCCCAGCATTTT	CASSPGQGGNQPQHF
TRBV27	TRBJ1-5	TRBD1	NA	TGTGCCAGCAGCCTATGGACAGGGCAGGATCAGCCCCAGCATTTT	CASSLWTGQDQPQHF
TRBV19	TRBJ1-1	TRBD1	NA	TGTGCCACGGACAGGGAGGGGAACACTGAAGCTTTCTTT	CATDREGNTEAFF
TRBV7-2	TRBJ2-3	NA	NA	TGTGCCAGCAGCGAGACAGGGGCGAAAAGGGGGGGTACGCAGTATTTT	CASSETGAKRGGTQYF
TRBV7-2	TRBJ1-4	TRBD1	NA	TGTGCCAGCAGCGTTCGAGGACAGGGCGTCTCTGGGGAAAAACTGTTTTTT	CASSVRGQGVSGEKLFF
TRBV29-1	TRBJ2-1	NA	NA	TGCAGCGTTGCTACACAGGGAGACAATGAGCAGTTCTTC	CSVATQGDNEQFF
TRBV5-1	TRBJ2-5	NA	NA	TGCGCCAGCAGCTTGGGGGAGGTTGAGACCCAGTACTTC	CASSLGEVETQYF
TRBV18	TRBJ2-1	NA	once	TGTGCCAGTTCCGACAGACCCAATGAGCAGTTCTTC	CASSDRPNEQFF
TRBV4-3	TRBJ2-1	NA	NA	TGCGCCAGCAGCCCCTACCGACTAGACAACCGGGCAATATCCTACAATGAGCAGTTCTTC	CASSPYRLDNRAISYNEQFF
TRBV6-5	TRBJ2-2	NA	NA	TGTGCCAGCAGTTACTCGATATCAGGCGGGGAGCTGTTTTTT	CASSYSISGGELFF
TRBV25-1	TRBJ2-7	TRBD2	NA	TGTGCCAGCAGTGAACCGCCGGGAAGCGGGAGAAGGAGCGAGCAGTACTTC	CASSEPPGSGRRSEQYF
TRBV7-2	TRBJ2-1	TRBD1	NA	TGTGCCAGCACCCGGGACAGCCGTGAGCAGTTCTTC	CASTRDSREQFF
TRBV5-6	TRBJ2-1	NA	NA	TGTGCCAGCAGCTTGGCCTTAGCGACACTAAACAATGAGCAGTTCTTC	CASSLALATLNNEQFF
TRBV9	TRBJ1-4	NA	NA	TGTGCCAGCAGCGTAGAGGGGGGGAGGCAAAAACTGTTTTTT	CASSVEGGRQKLFF
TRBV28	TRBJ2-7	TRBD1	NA	TGTGCCAGCAGTCCCCACCGGGACAGGGAGCTCTACGAGCAGTACTTC	CASSPHRDRELYEQYF
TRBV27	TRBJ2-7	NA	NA	TGTGCCAGCAGTTTTAAACTAGCTCCCTCCTACGAGCAGTACTTC	CASSFKLAPSYEQYF
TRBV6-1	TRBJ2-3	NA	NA	TGTGCCAGCAGTGACAGGTCTAGCACAGATACGCAGTATTTT	CASSDRSSTDTQYF
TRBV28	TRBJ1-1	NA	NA	TGTGCCAGCAGTCCTAGTGGGTCGAACACTGAAGCTTTCTTT	CASSPSGSNTEAFF
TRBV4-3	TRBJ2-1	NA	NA	TGCGCCAGCAGCCCAGCTATTCGGGAAATCTACAATGAGCAGTTCTTC	CASSPAIREIYNEQFF
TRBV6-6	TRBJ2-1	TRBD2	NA	TGTGCCAGCAGTTGGCTAGCGGGAGTCGGCAATGAGCAGTTCTTC	CASSWLAGVGNEQFF
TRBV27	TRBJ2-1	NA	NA	TGTGCCAGCAGCTCCAGCGGAAGCTCCTACAATGAGCAGTTCTTC	CASSSSGSSYNEQFF
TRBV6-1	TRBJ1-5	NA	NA	TGTGCCAGCAGTGAATTAACAGGGATAAGCAATCAGCCCCAGCATTTT	CASSELTGISNQPQHF
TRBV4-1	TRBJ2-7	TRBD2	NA	TGCGCCAGCAGCCAAGACCTGGCTAGCGGGAGGGAGGAGCAGTACTTC	CASSQDLASGREEQYF
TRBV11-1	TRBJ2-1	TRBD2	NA	TGTGCCAGCAGCCAGCTAGCGGGAGGGTACAATGAGCAGTTCTTC	CASSQLAGGYNEQFF
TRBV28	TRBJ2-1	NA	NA	TGTGCCAGCAGTCTAAACTCCGATTACAGGAGTGAGCAGTTCTTC	CASSLNSDYRSEQFF
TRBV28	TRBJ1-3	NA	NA	TGTGCCAGCAGTTCCTGGACAGCGAGCTCTGGAAACACCATATATTTT	CASSSWTASSGNTIYF
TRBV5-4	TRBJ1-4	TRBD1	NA	TGTGCCAGCAGCTTCCGGGACAGGGATCGAGAAAAACTGTTTTTT	CASSFRDRDREKLFF
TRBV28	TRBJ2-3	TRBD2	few	TGTGCCAGCAGTTTCGCCTCGGGACTAGCGGGAGGGGGGGATACGCAGTATTTT	CASSFASGLAGGGDTQYF
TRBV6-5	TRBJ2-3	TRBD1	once	TGTGCCTCGTCGAGGGGGCCCCCGGATACGCAGTATTTT	CASSRGPPDTQYF
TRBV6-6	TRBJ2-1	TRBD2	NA	TGTGCCAGCACCACTAGCGGGAAGGGTAATGAGCAGTTCTTC	CASTTSGKGNEQFF
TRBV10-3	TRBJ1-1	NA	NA	TGTGCCATCAAAAAGGGGGACACTGAAGCTTTCTTT	CAIKKGDTEAFF
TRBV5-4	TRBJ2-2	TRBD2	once	TGTGCCAGCAGCTTGTTCGCGGGAGGTACCGGGGAGCTGTTTTTT	CASSLFAGGTGELFF
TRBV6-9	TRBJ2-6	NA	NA	TGTGCCAGCAGCCATAAACGGCAGGAGGGGCCCTCTGGGGCCAACGTCCTGACTTTC	CASSHKRQEGPSGANVLTF
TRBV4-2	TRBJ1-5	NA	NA	TGTGCCAGCAGCCAAGACGGGGTCTCTAGCAATCAGCCCCAGCATTTT	CASSQDGVSSNQPQHF
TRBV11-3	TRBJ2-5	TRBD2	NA	TGTGCCAGCAGCTTAGGGTTAGCGGGAGCGCGGATGGGAGAGACCCAGTACTTC	CASSLGLAGARMGETQYF
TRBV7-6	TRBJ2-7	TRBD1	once	TGTGCCAGCAGCATAAACCGGACAGGGCCGGGTTCACCCTACGAGCAGTACTTC	CASSINRTGPGSPYEQYF
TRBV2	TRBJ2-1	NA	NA	TGTGCCGTACTCGGAGATGGTGACGGGGTTAATGAGCAGTTCTTC	CAVLGDGDGVNEQFF
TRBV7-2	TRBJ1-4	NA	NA	TGTGCCAGCAGCTTATCGGGGACTGGTAATGAAAAACTGTTTTTT	CASSLSGTGNEKLFF
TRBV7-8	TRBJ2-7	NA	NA	TGTGCCAGCAGTCACTTAAGGGGAAGAAACGAGCAGTACTTC	CASSHLRGRNEQYF
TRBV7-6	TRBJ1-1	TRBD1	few	TGTGCCAGCAGCTCGGACAGGGAGAGGACTGAAGCTTTCTTT	CASSSDRERTEAFF
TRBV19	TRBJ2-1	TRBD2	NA	TGTGCCAGTAGTGGAACTAGCGGGAGTTACAATGAGCAGTTCTTC	CASSGTSGSYNEQFF
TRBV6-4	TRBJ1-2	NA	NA	TGTGCCAGCGCTCCTACGAGCTTTAACTATGGCTACACCTTC	CASAPTSFNYGYTF
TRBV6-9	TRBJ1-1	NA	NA	TGTGCCAGCAGTCGAGAAGGGAGGAGTATGAACACTGAAGCTTTCTTT	CASSREGRSMNTEAFF
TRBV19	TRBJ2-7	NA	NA	TGTGCCAGTAGTGTACCAGCACAGGGCGCCGAGCAGTACTTC	CASSVPAQGAEQYF
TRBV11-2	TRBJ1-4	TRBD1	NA	TGTGCCAGCCGACGACAGGGAGAGGAAAAACTGTTTTTT	CASRRQGEEKLFF
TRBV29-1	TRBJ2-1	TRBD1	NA	TGCAGCGTTGTAATTATTAGGACAGGGGAGACCAATGAGCAGTTCTTC	CSVVIIRTGETNEQFF
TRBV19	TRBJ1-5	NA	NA	TGTGCCAGTAGTATAAACGGGGAAAGCAATCAGCCCCAGCATTTT	CASSINGESNQPQHF
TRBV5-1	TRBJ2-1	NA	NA	TGCGCCAGCAGCCTTGACAGTTACAATGAGCAGTTCTTC	CASSLDSYNEQFF
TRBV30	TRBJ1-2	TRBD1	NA	TGTGCCTGGAGTCCGGACAGGGGGAGGTATGGCTACACCTTC	CAWSPDRGRYGYTF